This entry describes one T cell receptor beta chain. The antigen remains unidentified. PCR was performed a second time for roughly 7 to 12 cycles using a sample-barcoded 5' primer and a J-beta primer mix. TCRdb analysed the 5' RACE reads with MiXCR anew, one entry per CDR3 protein. This sample yields about 770,000 distinct CDR3 sequences, of which 40% to 50% are seen a single time; roughly 19% belongs to the top ten. This record belongs to a study of blood T cells in healthy people across ages. The study's findings and limits: Diversity estimates drawn from one million T cells were deemed underestimates.

The TCR comes from a man between 60 and 75 years old in good health. Sequencing used blood.

The CDR3 spells CASSHKGAGDSNQPQHF. The CDR3 nucleotides are TGTGCCAGCAGCCATAAGGGGGCAGGGGATAGCAATCAGCCCCAGCATTTT. The genes are TRBV7-9 and TRBJ1-5; 7 positions match TRBD1. The germline gives CDR1 SEHNR, CDR2 FQNEAQ (reference sequence). The trim removed 5 bases at V and 0 bases at J, leaving 10 bases unmatched. This CDR3 region has 17 residues.